The 28 T cell receptor beta chains below were found in one sample sequenced in a study of tumor and adjacent non-tumor tissue in lung cancer. A modified ARM-PCR protocol with three rounds of nested PCR amplified TCRbeta. TCRdb reprocessed the multiplex PCR reads with MiXCR, giving one entry per CDR3 protein. The data show under 140,000 distinct CDR3 sequences, over 75% seen once. This sample's RNA came from whole unsorted tissue. The sequenced sample consisted of lung tumor tissue. These TCRs come from a man aged 70-80 years with non-small cell lung cancer.

This clonotype was counted between two and nine times. Possible read error: a much larger clone is one base away. The gene calls are TRBV12-5 and TRBJ2-7, with unresolved D. The germline CDR1 and CDR2 sequences are LGHNT and FRNRAP. The CDR3 consists of 12 residues. V lost 7 bases, J lost 7 bases, and 14 bases lay in between. CDR3 in DNA: TGTGCTAGTGACCCAAACCCGGAGGAGCAGTACTTC. The encoded protein is CASDPNPEEQYF.

V gene TRBV12-3 or TRBV12-4 combines with J gene TRBJ2-1; D gene ambiguous. Deletions cut 5 bases from V and 7 bases from J, with 12 bases between. This CDR3 comprises 13 residues. In nucleotides, the CDR3 is TGTGCCAGCAGTGCAACGACAATGAATGAGCAGTTCTTC. Its translation: CASSATTMNEQFF.

As concerns this clonotype: One end of the junction is discordant with germline, which a read error may explain. The rearrangement uses TRBV11-2 and TRBJ2-7; 8 bases fit TRBD1. The CDR3 runs 14 residues. Germline CDR1 and CDR2: SGHAT and FQNNGV. The CDR3: CTSSPGQGLYEQYF. As DNA, the CDR3 is TGTACCAGCAGCCCAGGACAGGGCTTATACGAGCAGTACTTC.

To note about this clonotype: One end of the junction fails to match germline, which may point to a read error. The rearrangement joins TRBV6-6 to TRBJ2-4, with a weak D call TRBD1 (6 bases). Germline V gives CDR1 MNHNY, CDR2 SVGAGI (reference sequence). The CDR3 spans 16 residues. CDR3 in amino acids: CASSYPGQHRSNIQYF. The CDR3 DNA is TGTGCTAGCAGTTACCCAGGACAGCATAGGTCGAACATTCAGTACTTC.

The chain couples TRBV4-3 to TRBJ2-5, with D possibly being TRBD2 (6 bases). V was cut by 4 bases and J by 2 bases, with 17 bases left in between. The CDR3 is 16 amino acids. Germline CDR1 reads LGHNA; CDR2 reads YSLEER. In nucleotides, the CDR3 is TGCGCCAGCAGCCGAACCGGAGGGATGGGACAAGAGACCCAGTACTTC. Amino acids: CASSRTGGMGQETQYF.

A remark on this clonotype: Given the absence of the conserved phenylalanine or tryptophan at the CDR3 end, a read error is likely. The rearrangement uses TRBV12-3 or TRBV12-4 and TRBJ2-5; 7 bases are a match to TRBD1. The CDR3 consists of 14 residues. The CDR3 region is CASSFRDRQEIQYY. CDR3 DNA: TGTGCAAGCAGTTTTAGGGACAGACAAGAGATCCAGTACTAC.

As for this clonotype: One end of the junction fails to match germline, which may point to a read error. V usage is TRBV11-2 and J usage is TRBJ1-1, with 8 bases lining up with TRBD1. Germline V gene sequence: CDR1 SGHAT, CDR2 FQNNGV. This CDR3 comprises 14 residues. CDR3 DNA sequence: TGTGTCAACAGCCACCGGGACAGGAGTACCGAAGTTTTCTTT. Its translation is CVNSHRDRSTEVFF.

Concerning this clonotype itself: This may arise from a read error, as a much more abundant clone is one base away. This chain uses TRBV7-8 with TRBJ2-5; the match to TRBD2 covers 7 bases. Germline values: CDR1 SGHVS, CDR2 FQNEAQ. CDR3 length: 16 amino acids. The chain's CDR3 is CASSLFGLAGEESQYF. CDR3 nucleotide sequence: TGTGCCAGCAGCTTATTCGGATTGGCGGGAGAAGAGAGCCAGTACTTC. Full variable domain (remainder filled in from reference TRBV7-8 and TRBJ2-5): GAGVSQSPRYKVAKRGQDVALRCDPISGHVSLFWYQQALGQGPEFLTYFQNEAQLDKSGLPSDRFFAERPEGSVSTLKIQRTQQEDSAVYLCASSLFGLAGEESQYFGPGTRLLVL.

As regards this clonotype: A much larger clone differs by one base, so this may be a read error. The V gene is TRBV14, the J gene TRBJ2-2, with D perhaps TRBD2 (7 bases). CDR1 is SGHDN and CDR2 is FVKESK in the germline V gene. The CDR3 totals 15 residues. The CDR3 here is CASSQVGGHPGVLFF. The DNA of the CDR3 is TGTGCCAGCAGCCAAGTCGGGGGGCACCCCGGGGTGCTGTTTTTT. The complete variable domain, with remaining parts taken from reference TRBV14 and TRBJ2-2, reads EAGVTQFPSHSVIEKGQTVTLRCDPISGHDNLYWYRRVMGKEIKFLLHFVKESKQDESGMPNNRFLAERTGGTYSTLKVQPAELEDSGVYFCASSQVGGHPGVLFFGEGSRLTVL.

The chain has TRBV3-1 and TRBJ2-5; maybe TRBD2 (6 bases). Between the trimmed V and J ends, which lost 3 bases and 0 bases, there was a span of 14 bases. Per the germline V gene, CDR1 is LGHDT and CDR2 is YNNKEL (reference sequence). The length of the CDR3 is 16 residues. The CDR3: CASSHSSVSDQETQYF. CDR3 in DNA: TGTGCCAGCAGCCATTCTAGCGTGAGTGACCAAGAGACCCAGTACTTC.

A word on this clonotype: This could be a read error, since a much larger clone is one nucleotide away. This rearrangement joins TRBV20-1 to TRBJ2-2, with D perhaps TRBD2 (7 bases). CDR3 length: 16 residues. From germline, CDR1 is DFQATT and CDR2 SNEGSKA (reference sequence). CDR3 nucleotide sequence: TGCAGTGCTAGAGATCAAGGCGGGGGCAACACCGGGAAGCTGTTTTTT. Its translation is CSARDQGGGNTGKLFF.

Concerning this clonotype: One end of the junction does not line up with germline, which may come from a read error. This chain joins TRBV11-1 and TRBJ2-5; D is ambiguous. This CDR3 region has 13 residues. Germline V gene lookup returns CDR1 SGHAT and CDR2 FQDESV (reference sequence). The DNA of the CDR3 is TGTGCCAGCAGCATAGGACGGGCGGAGACCCAGTGTTTC. Amino acid sequence: CASSIGRAETQCF. Full variable domain (remainder filled in from reference TRBV11-1 and TRBJ2-5): EAEVAQSPRYKITEKSQAVAFWCDPISGHATLYWYRQILGQGPELLVQFQDESVVDDSQLPKDRFSAERLKGVDSTLKIQPAELGDSAMYLCASSIGRAETQCFGPGTRLLVL.

Note on this clonotype: A read error is possible here, since a much larger clone lies one base away. The CDR3 bases are TGTGCCAGCAGTTACTCCCAGCTAAAAGATGAAAAACTGTTGTTT. This translates into CASSYSQLKDEKLLF. The rearrangement links TRBV6-2 or TRBV6-3 to TRBJ1-4; D is undetermined. The V gene's germline CDR1 is MNHEY and CDR2 SVGEGT. The length of the CDR3 is 15 residues.

This clonotype is a singleton in its sample. No conserved phenylalanine or tryptophan ends this CDR3, so it is likely a read error. This rearrangement joins TRBV7-9 to TRBJ1-6, with a weak D call TRBD1 (6 bases). Germline CDR1 and CDR2: SEHNR and FQNEAQ (reference sequence). CDR3 size: 17 residues. The CDR3 DNA sequence: TGTGTCAGCAGCCGCCGGTACAGGGCCACTATAAATTCACCCCTCCACCTT. Its translation is CVSSRRYRATINSPLHL.

Comment on this clonotype: The conserved phenylalanine or tryptophan is not found at the CDR3 terminus, so this likely reflects a read error. J is TRBJ2-1 and V is TRBV6-2 or TRBV6-3; D gene uncertain. The CDR3 sequence is 13 residues long. Germline-derived CDR1 and CDR2 are MNHEY and SVGEGT. The CDR3, as DNA: TGTGCCAGCAACAGAGGTAGTAACAATAAGCAGTTCTTA. Translating gives CASNRGSNNKQFL.

This clonotype was picked up one time. As the CDR3 is not closed by the conserved phenylalanine or tryptophan, this likely results from a read error. CDR3 sequence: CTSSSQGSGEQFY. CDR3 DNA sequence: TGTACCAGCAGTTCACAAGGCTCGGGTGAGCAGTTCTAC. This chain links TRBV6-6 with TRBJ2-1; no clear D gene. CDR3 length: 13 residues. Germline V lookup: CDR1 MNHNY, CDR2 SVGAGI (reference sequence).

Comments on this clonotype: This sequence may be a read error, since a much larger clone differs from it by one base. V is TRBV20-1 and J is TRBJ2-7; 10 bases align to TRBD2. Germline-derived CDR1 and CDR2 are DFQATT and SNEGSKA (reference sequence). The CDR3 is 13 residues long. The V and J ends lost 5 bases and 1 base, in that order; junction bases with no gene match: 2. This chain's CDR3 is CSAVAGGSYEQYF. CDR3 nucleotides: TGCAGTGCTGTAGCGGGAGGTTCCTACGAGCAGTACTTC.

With regard to this clonotype: As the CDR3 is not closed by the conserved phenylalanine or tryptophan, this likely results from a read error. J is TRBJ1-2 and V is TRBV12-3 or TRBV12-4; D might be TRBD1 (6 bases). CDR3 length: 13 residues. The CDR3 spells CASSFPRGYSYTL. The CDR3 bases are TGTGCTAGCAGTTTTCCCAGGGGCTATAGCTACACCTTG.

Comment on this clonotype: A junction end diverges from the germline sequence, so it may reflect a read error. The V gene is TRBV4-1, the J gene TRBJ1-3; perhaps TRBD1 as D (6 bases). Germline V lookup: CDR1 MGHRA, CDR2 YSYEKL. This CDR3 region has 17 residues. This CDR3 is CANSQIHGGRNGNTIYF. In nucleotides, the CDR3 is TGCGCCAACAGCCAAATCCACGGGGGGCGCAATGGAAACACCATATATTTT.

This clonotype was seen many times. V and J are TRBV20-1 and TRBJ2-3; 12 positions agree with TRBD2. Per the germline V gene, CDR1 is DFQATT and CDR2 is SNEGSKA (reference sequence). This CDR3 is 16 amino acids long. Unmatched junction bases numbered 10, after V lost 3 bases and J lost 6 bases. CDR3 residues: CSASGLAGTRGDTQYF. CDR3 nucleotide sequence: TGCAGTGCTAGTGGACTAGCGGGGACCCGAGGGGATACGCAGTATTTT.

This clonotype was seen a few times. A much larger clone differs from this one at a single base, so this may be a read error. This rearrangement joins TRBV28 to TRBJ2-3, with 8 positions matching TRBD1. Unmatched junction bases numbered 13, after V lost 6 bases and J lost 11 bases. This CDR3 spans 14 amino acids. Germline CDR1 and CDR2: MDHEN and SYDVKM. CDR3 loop: CASSPGQVSTMQYF. The CDR3 DNA reads as TGTGCCAGCAGCCCGGGACAGGTCTCCACTATGCAGTATTTT.

Worth noting for this clonotype: This CDR3 fails to terminate in the conserved phenylalanine or tryptophan, so it likely reflects a read error. The rearrangement joins TRBV13 to TRBJ2-7; a weak D match, TRBD2 (6 bases). The CDR3 extends over 13 amino acids. Germline CDR1 reads PRHDT; CDR2 reads FYEKMQ (reference sequence). The CDR3 sequence: CATSSTTGDEQYY. The DNA of the CDR3 is TGTGCCACCAGCTCAACCACGGGGGACGAGCAGTACTAT.

CDR3 loop: CVGSTDRGQETQYF. CDR3 bases: TGTGTCGGTAGTACGGACAGGGGGCAAGAGACCCAGTACTTC. The chain has TRBV19 and TRBJ2-5; 10 bases align to TRBD1. CDR3 length: 14 amino acids. Per the germline V gene, CDR1 is LNHDA and CDR2 is SQIVND (reference sequence).

With regard to this clonotype: Likely a read error: the CDR3 ends without its conserved phenylalanine or tryptophan. The CDR3 here is CASSFHPTTGSVWGNIEAFY. CDR3 in DNA: TGTGCCAGCAGTTTTCACCCCACGACAGGCTCGGTCTGGGGGAACATTGAAGCTTTCTAT. This chain uses TRBV12-3 or TRBV12-4 with TRBJ1-1, with D possibly TRBD1 on 6 matching bases. The CDR3 has 20 residues.

This sequence joins TRBV12-3 or TRBV12-4 and TRBJ2-7; 8 bases are shared with TRBD2. The V and J ends lost 10 bases and 6 bases, in that order; junction bases with no gene match: 20. The CDR3 has 16 residues. The CDR3 nucleotides read TGTGCCACCAGGCTGGGTAGCGGGGACTTCGGGGGCGAGCAGTACTTC. This translates into CATRLGSGDFGGEQYF.

The rearrangement uses TRBV12-3 or TRBV12-4 and TRBJ1-1; D remains ambiguous. This CDR3 has 17 residues. V lost 6 bases and J 5 bases, leaving 25 bases between the germline ends. The CDR3, as DNA: TGTGCCAGCAGCTTCGCGGGTCTGTATCTGGTGGGAACTGAAGCTTTCTTT. It translates to CASSFAGLYLVGTEAFF.

Worth noting for this clonotype: At one end, the junction sequence differs from germline, possibly due to a read error. The V call is TRBV10-3, the J call TRBJ2-1; D possibly corresponds to TRBD1 (5 bases). In germline, CDR1 is ENHRY, CDR2 SYGVKD. This CDR3 is built from 15 residues. The CDR3 region is CAISQKGNSHNEQLF. CDR3 DNA: TGTGCCATCAGCCAAAAGGGGAACTCCCACAATGAGCAGTTATTC.

As to this clonotype: An end of the junction differs from the germline gene, which may be a read error. The chain links TRBV19 to TRBJ1-5; TRBD1 is a possible D gene (5 bases). The germline gives CDR1 LNHDA, CDR2 SQIVND (reference sequence). The CDR3 has 14 amino acids. CDR3 sequence: CAIRLGGSNQPQHF. The CDR3, as DNA: TGCGCCATTAGGCTCGGGGGAAGCAATCAGCCCCAGCATTTT.